This paragraph reports one T cell receptor (beta chain). Its antigen is undetermined. The data were taken from a study of identical twins. Study outcomes and limitations: Excess low generation probability was seen in twin-shared out-of-frame alpha sequences. Diverse VJ usage suggested most zero-insertion clonotypes were not invariant T cells.

TCRdb recomputed calls from the 5' RACE reads with MiXCR, one row per CDR3 protein. The top ten hold 7% to 9% of the sample, which has under 300,000 distinct CDR3 sequences, about 14% seen once. Germline loops: CDR1 DFQATT, CDR2 SNEGSKA (reference sequence). The junction had 6 bases not matched to a gene; V was cut back by 5 bases and J by 2 bases. CDR3 size: 15 residues. The chain carries TRBV20-1 and TRBJ2-3; 11 bases are shared with TRBD2. Sequenced: memory (CD45RO+) T cells sorted from blood. This receptor was taken from a woman aged 18-29 years in good health. In nucleotides, the CDR3 is TGCAGTGCTTCACGACTAGCGGGATTCACAGATACGCAGTATTTT. It codes for CSASRLAGFTDTQYF.